Below, 14 T cell receptor beta chains from the same sample are listed, as sequenced in a study of beta chain features in type 1 diabetes. The sequenced template was cDNA made from the entire isolated RNA. Clones were sequenced by immunoSEQ multiplex PCR, and TCRdb holds only the in-frame ones, with some missing. This table holds a few hundred thousand clones, 27% found once. Sequenced material: central memory CD4+ T cells from blood. All receptors come from a man under 40 in good health.

V and J are TRBV18 and TRBJ2-5; D possibly corresponds to TRBD1 (6 bases). The germline V gene has CDR1 KGHSH and CDR2 LQKENI. V was trimmed by 3 bases and J by 5 bases, leaving 7 bases between them. This CDR3 is built from 12 residues. CDR3 sequence reads: CASSPRGETQYF. DNA for the CDR3: TGTGCCAGCTCACCTAGGGGGGAGACCCAGTACTTC.

This clone was counted a few times. The gene calls are TRBV23-1 and TRBJ2-7, with TRBD1 as a possible D gene (6 bases). TRBV23-1 is given ORF status, its function remaining uncertain. The CDR3 has 15 residues. Trimming cost V 2 bases and J 1 base, with 12 bases left between them. The CDR3 region is CASSQGGRGSYEQYF. In DNA, the CDR3 is TGCGCCAGCAGTCAAGGCGGCAGGGGTTCCTACGAGCAGTACTTC.

Points on this clone: This likely came from a read error, as a far larger clone is one base away. CDR3 residues: CAWRRVLNEQFF. For the CDR3, the DNA is TGTGCCTGGAGGCGGGTCCTAAATGAGCAGTTCTTC. This chain links TRBV30 with TRBJ2-1; D perhaps matches TRBD2 (5 bases). CDR3 length equals 12 residues. V was cut by 3 bases and J by 7 bases, with 10 bases left in between. Germline V gene lookup returns CDR1 GTSNPN and CDR2 SVGIG (reference sequence).

Many counts were recorded for this clone. This same CDR3 is encoded by further DNA sequences in the sample. The chain employs TRBV14 and TRBJ2-7, with a tentative D call TRBD2 (5 bases). The CDR3 spans 13 residues. The V end lost 1 base, the J end lost 6 bases, and 10 bases lay between the germline ends. Germline V gene sequence: CDR1 SGHDN, CDR2 FVKESK. CDR3 loop: CASSQVGRSEQYF. The DNA of the CDR3 is TGTGCCAGCAGCCAAGTGGGGAGAAGCGAGCAGTACTTC.

The rearrangement links TRBV7-2 to TRBJ2-7, with 8 bases that match TRBD1. There are 14 residues in the CDR3. V trimming: 2 bases; J trimming: 4 bases; junction bases outside the gene matches: 4. Looked up from germline, CDR1 is SGHTA and CDR2 is FQGNSA. The DNA for the CDR3 is TGTGCCAGCAGCTTACAGGGGGCTCGGTACGAGCAGTACTTC. It yields the protein CASSLQGARYEQYF.

The CDR3 loop is CASSLRTSGYNEQFF. DNA of the CDR3: TGTGCCAGCAGCTTACGGACTAGCGGGTACAATGAGCAGTTCTTC. The chain couples TRBV7-2 to TRBJ2-1, with 11 bases aligning to TRBD2. CDR3 length: 15 amino acids. The V gene end was trimmed by 2 bases and the J gene end by 4 bases; junction bases not matched to a gene: 1. CDR1 is SGHTA and CDR2 is FQGNSA in the germline V gene.

The V gene is TRBV7-2, the J gene TRBJ1-1; unclear D gene. The CDR3 is 13 amino acids. The germline V gene encodes CDR1 SGHTA and CDR2 FQGNSA. V was shortened by 4 bases and J by 8 bases, with 14 bases between the two germline ends. CDR3 nucleotide sequence: TGTGCCAGCAGCTCCTTTGGGATTGCCGAAGCTTTCTTT. Its protein product is CASSSFGIAEAFF.

This clone has just a few counts. The chain recombines TRBV28 with TRBJ2-1; TRBD2 might be the D (6 bases). Germline V gene lookup returns CDR1 MDHEN and CDR2 SYDVKM. CDR3 length: 14 amino acids. The ends were cut back, 5 bases at V and 5 bases at J, with 13 bases in the middle. The CDR3 loop is CASSLGTSHNEQFF. CDR3 DNA: TGTGCCAGCAGTCTCGGGACTTCCCACAATGAGCAGTTCTTC.

This clone showed up just a few times. J is TRBJ2-1 and V is TRBV5-4; D remains ambiguous. The germline V and J ends were trimmed by 1 base and 5 bases, with 10 bases remaining between them. CDR3 length: 14 residues. Per the germline V gene, CDR1 is SGHNT and CDR2 is YYREEE (reference sequence). The CDR3 DNA reads as TGTGCCAGCAGCTTGTATCGGCTTGACAATGAGCAGTTCTTC. It yields the protein CASSLYRLDNEQFF.

This chain connects TRBV19 to TRBJ2-7, with 13 bases identical to TRBD2. The CDR3 is made up of 15 amino acids. Trimming cost V 8 bases and J 2 bases; bases outside gene matches: 6. CDR1 and CDR2 (germline): LNHDA, SQIVND (reference sequence). The CDR3 DNA reads TGTGCCAGTTCCGGGACTAGCGGGATTACCTACGAGCAGTACTTC. Protein product: CASSGTSGITYEQYF.

There are many counts of this clone. The J gene is TRBJ2-5, the V gene TRBV25-1; D tentatively reads TRBD1 or TRBD2 (6 bases each). Germline assignment: CDR1 MGHDK and CDR2 SYGVNS. The CDR3 consists of 16 residues. Trimming removed 2 bases from V and 2 bases from J, with 15 bases in between. In DNA, the CDR3 is TGTGCCAGCAGTGAACTCTATGCGGGACAACAAGAGACCCAGTACTTC. It yields the protein CASSELYAGQQETQYF.

The chain links TRBV6-6 to TRBJ1-2, with unresolved D. V was trimmed by 6 bases and J by 5 bases, leaving 13 bases between them. From germline, CDR1 is MNHNY and CDR2 SVGAGI (reference sequence). The CDR3 is 13 residues long. CDR3 region: CASRSPGGYGYTF. In nucleotides, the CDR3 is TGTGCCAGCAGATCGCCCGGCGGATATGGCTACACCTTC.

The chain uses TRBV6-5 and TRBJ2-1; a possible D gene is TRBD1 (6 bases). Trimming stripped 0 bases from V and 5 bases from J, with 8 bases between. The CDR3 contains 14 residues. Germline values: CDR1 MNHEY, CDR2 SVGAGI. The CDR3 DNA reads as TGTGCCAGCAGTTACTCTGGACAGAACAATGAGCAGTTCTTC. As protein: CASSYSGQNNEQFF.

This clone was seen more than once but under ten times. J is TRBJ2-5 and V is TRBV28, with 9 bases identical to TRBD1. Trimming at V came to 5 bases and at J to 4 bases, leaving 20 bases not matched to a gene. Germline V lookup: CDR1 MDHEN, CDR2 SYDVKM. The CDR3 is 19 amino acids. The CDR3 loop is CASSISRQGGLWRPETQYF. The CDR3 DNA sequence: TGTGCCAGCAGTATATCCCGACAGGGGGGCCTGTGGAGACCAGAGACCCAGTACTTC.